These 12 T cell receptor beta chains were sequenced from one sample in a study of T cell responses to AZD1222 COVID-19 vaccine. Clones were read by immunoSEQ multiplex PCR, and TCRdb kept only the in-frame ones, dropping some. The sample includes almost 35,000 clones, 70% to 90% of them seen just once. Sequencing used peripheral blood, obtained on day 0 of AZD1222 vaccination. All receptors derive from an adult in good health.

J is TRBJ1-1 and V is TRBV10-3, with no clear D. CDR3 size: 15 residues. Trimming cost V 0 bases and J 0 bases, with 8 bases left between them. Germline CDR1 is ENHRY and CDR2 is SYGVKD. The CDR3 reads CAISESGSMNTEAFF. As DNA, the CDR3 is TGTGCCATCAGTGAGTCGGGCAGTATGAACACTGAAGCTTTCTTT.

The gene calls are TRBV4-1 and TRBJ2-1; D possibly corresponds to TRBD1 (6 bases). V dropped 0 bases and J dropped 4 bases, with 13 bases sitting between them. The CDR3 has 16 residues. Germline assignment: CDR1 MGHRA and CDR2 YSYEKL. The CDR3 region is CASSQDLAGAYNEQFF. The CDR3 DNA reads TGCGCCAGCAGCCAAGATCTTGCAGGGGCGTACAATGAGCAGTTCTTC.

The chain uses TRBV7-2 and TRBJ2-5; 8 bases are a match to TRBD1. This CDR3 is built from 15 residues. V was clipped by 5 bases and J by 0 bases; unmatched bases: 5. Germline V gene lookup returns CDR1 SGHTA and CDR2 FQGNSA. The CDR3 loop reads CASSLQGANQETQYF. The DNA for the CDR3 is TGTGCCAGCAGCCTCCAGGGGGCTAACCAAGAGACCCAGTACTTC.

The V gene is TRBV3-1 (or the pseudogene TRBV3-2), the J gene TRBJ1-2; D ambiguous. Trimming removed 2 bases from V and 4 bases from J, with 8 bases in between. The CDR3 is 13 residues long. Germline assignment: CDR1 LGHDT and CDR2 YNNKEL (reference sequence). The CDR3 bases are TGTGCCAGCAGCCAAACCGCCGTCTATGGCTACACCTTC. Residues: CASSQTAVYGYTF.

The chain couples TRBV28 to TRBJ1-5; 8 bases align to TRBD1. Germline loops: CDR1 MDHEN, CDR2 SYDVKM. The CDR3 sequence is 14 residues long. Unmatched junction bases numbered 7, after V lost 7 bases and J lost 5 bases. The CDR3 spells CASTQDRDDQPQHF. CDR3 DNA sequence: TGTGCCAGCACCCAGGACAGGGACGATCAGCCCCAGCATTTT.

The chain is built from TRBV3-1 (or the pseudogene TRBV3-2) and TRBJ1-1; D is unresolved. Trimming stripped 8 bases from V and 0 bases from J, with 13 bases between. CDR1 LGHDT and CDR2 YNNKEL come from the germline V gene (reference sequence). This CDR3 spans 14 amino acids. The CDR3 loop reads CASVEEGVNTEAFF. CDR3 DNA: TGTGCCAGCGTGGAGGAGGGTGTGAACACTGAAGCTTTCTTT.

CDR3 in amino acids: CASSHPDRGMETQYF. CDR3 DNA sequence: TGCGCCAGCAGTCACCCGGACAGGGGGATGGAGACCCAGTACTTC. The V gene is TRBV23-1, the J gene TRBJ2-5; 10 nucleotides agree with TRBD1. TRBV23-1 is designated an ORF whose function remains uncertain. V shed 3 bases, J shed 5 bases, and the junction held 6 bases outside the gene matches. The CDR3 loop spans 15 amino acids.

The chain employs TRBV9 and TRBJ2-5, with 7 bases aligning to TRBD2. Trimming cost V 5 bases and J 3 bases; bases outside gene matches: 16. The CDR3 loop spans 17 amino acids. CDR1 SGDLS and CDR2 YYNGEE come from the germline V gene. This CDR3 reads CASRAGAGEIGKETQYF. For the CDR3, the DNA is TGTGCCAGCAGAGCCGGGGCGGGAGAGATAGGAAAAGAGACCCAGTACTTC. The complete variable domain, with remaining parts taken from reference TRBV9 and TRBJ2-5, reads DSGVTQTPKHLITATGQRVTLRCSPRSGDLSVYWYQQSLDQGLQFLIQYYNGEERAKGNILERFSAQQFPDLHSELNLSSLELGDSALYFCASRAGAGEIGKETQYFGPGTRLLVL.

This rearrangement joins TRBV28 to TRBJ1-2; D gene ambiguous. CDR3 length: 14 amino acids. V was cut by 0 bases and J by 1 base, with 6 bases left in between. Germline CDR1 is MDHEN and CDR2 is SYDVKM. The CDR3 spells CASSLWGFNYGYTF. The CDR3 coding sequence is TGTGCCAGCAGTTTATGGGGGTTTAACTATGGCTACACCTTC.

The V and J genes are TRBV5-1 and TRBJ2-1; D not certain. Germline CDR1 SGHRS, CDR2 YFSETQ. The CDR3 totals 11 residues. With 3 bases removed from V and 7 bases from J, the gap between germline ends came to 5 bases. Written as DNA, the CDR3 is TGCGCCAGCAGCTACGAGAATGAGCAGTTCTTC. This encodes CASSYENEQFF.

This clone was observed once. The V call is TRBV12-3 or TRBV12-4, the J call TRBJ2-7; D is possibly TRBD1 or TRBD2 (5 bases each). CDR3 length: 11 residues. The V gene lost 8 bases and the J gene lost 9 bases, with 14 bases spanning the gap. The chain's CDR3 is CASYRPGGQYF. The CDR3 nucleotides read TGTGCCAGCTACCGGCCTGGGGGGCAGTACTTC.

This rearrangement joins TRBV10-3 to TRBJ1-1; D is perhaps TRBD1 (5 bases). Germline V gene lookup returns CDR1 ENHRY and CDR2 SYGVKD. V was shortened by 0 bases and J by 5 bases, with 13 bases between the two germline ends. This CDR3 has 15 amino acids. CDR3 sequence reads: CAISESAAGGTEAFF. The DNA of the CDR3 is TGTGCCATCAGTGAGTCGGCGGCGGGGGGGACTGAAGCTTTCTTT.